Detailed here is one T cell receptor (beta chain). Data came from immunoSEQ multiplex PCR; TCRdb stores just in-frame clones and leaves some out. The sample yields around 90,000 clones, about four fifths seen once. This sample was taken from a study of blood T cell repertoires in COVID-19. Study information: The cDNA or gDNA used as material had been derived from T cells, B-cell-depleted T cells, or PBMCs.

The CDR3 covers 13 residues. The germline gives CDR1 MNHEY, CDR2 SVGAGI. Trimming cost V 6 bases and J 3 bases; bases outside gene matches: 3. Sequenced sample: peripheral blood. The J gene is TRBJ1-1, the V gene TRBV6-5; TRBD1 agrees at 8 bases. This sequence originates from a human donor in a cohort sampled during active COVID-19. The CDR3 DNA reads TGTGCCAGCAGGCGACAGGGGTACACTGAAGCTTTCTTT. The encoded protein is CASRRQGYTEAFF.